This T cell receptor (beta chain) was retrieved from a study of blood T cells in healthy people across ages. Germline loops: CDR1 ENHRY, CDR2 SYGVKD. With 8 bases removed from V and 5 bases from J, the gap between germline ends came to 10 bases. The CDR3 covers 13 residues. Every donor provided roughly 9.1 milliliters of peripheral blood. RNA extraction gave at least 5.5 micrograms of total RNA per sample. Together with a sample-barcoded 5' primer, a J-beta primer mix was included in a second PCR lasting roughly 6 to 12 cycles. TCRdb analysed the 5' RACE reads with MiXCR anew, one entry per CDR3 protein. Of fewer than 1,000,000 distinct CDR3 sequences listed, 40% to 50% were seen once; the top ten hold around 21%.

The sample comprised blood. The origin of this receptor is a man aged 55-75 years in good health. V gene TRBV10-3 combines with J gene TRBJ1-6; D ambiguous. CDR3 nucleotides: TGTGCCATCTCCACAGCTAATAATTCACCCCTCCACTTT. This translates into CAISTANNSPLHF.